What follows are 32 T cell receptor beta chains derived from one specimen sequenced in a study of T cell repertoires in cytomegalovirus infection. Each CDR3 protein is one row after TCRdb ran MiXCR on the reads. The data contain 150,000 to 200,000 distinct CDR3 sequences, about 30% of them singletons. Sequenced material: PBMCs. The receptor set was obtained from a human donor in good health (CMV status not recorded). Some clones in this sample may be carry-over from other donors' samples.

The chain uses TRBV5-6 and TRBJ1-2; unclear D gene. Trimming took off 0 bases at V and 7 bases at J, with 10 bases between the two ends. The germline V gene has CDR1 SGHDT and CDR2 YYEEEE. CDR3 length equals 13 residues. CDR3 DNA sequence: TGTGCCAGCAGCTTGGCAGGTGTCCTTGGCTACACCTTC. Encoded protein: CASSLAGVLGYTF.

At least ten counts were recorded for this clonotype. The rearrangement links TRBV27 to TRBJ1-3; D is uncertain. This CDR3 contains 15 residues. CDR1 is MNHEY, CDR2 SMNVEV, per germline (reference sequence). Trimming took off 6 bases at V and 2 bases at J, with 14 bases between the two ends. CDR3 DNA: TGTGCCAGCAGCCGGACCTTTAGGGCTGGAAACACCATATATTTT. The encoded protein is CASSRTFRAGNTIYF.

V and J are TRBV6-5 and TRBJ1-5; maybe TRBD1 (5 bases). Per germline, CDR1 MNHEY and CDR2 SVGAGI. The CDR3 runs to 14 residues. V was pared by 5 bases and J by 0 bases, with 8 bases between. Here the CDR3 reads CASSTRGSNQPQHF. CDR3 coding DNA: TGTGCCAGCAGTACGAGGGGTAGCAATCAGCCCCAGCATTTT.

This clonotype has a handful of counts. The V gene is TRBV7-3, the J gene TRBJ1-5; no clear D. This CDR3 spans 15 amino acids. Germline V gene lookup returns CDR1 SGHTA and CDR2 FQGTGA. V was pared by 2 bases and J by 4 bases, with 12 bases between. CDR3 sequence reads: CASSLFPAPNQPQHF. The CDR3 bases are TGTGCCAGCAGCTTATTTCCAGCACCTAATCAGCCCCAGCATTTT.

This clonotype was recorded a few times. This chain connects TRBV5-6 to TRBJ2-7; the D is unclear. The V end was cut by 4 bases, the J end by 0 bases, with 14 bases between. The V gene's germline CDR1 is SGHDT and CDR2 YYEEEE. This CDR3 is built from 15 residues. DNA for the CDR3: TGTGCCAGCAGCCGCAGGTCCCACTTCTCCTACGAGCAGTACTTC. Translation gives CASSRRSHFSYEQYF. Full variable domain (outside the CDR3, taken from reference TRBV5-6 and TRBJ2-7): DAGVTQSPTHLIKTRGQQVTLRCSPKSGHDTVSWYQQALGQGPQFIFQYYEEEERQRGNFPDRFSGHQFPNYSSELNVNALLLGDSALYLCASSRRSHFSYEQYFGPGTRLTVT.

This clonotype was seen a few times. The chain is built from TRBV19 and TRBJ1-5; D is possibly TRBD1 (6 bases). The V end was cut by 10 bases, the J end by 5 bases, with 21 bases between. The CDR3 has 15 residues. Germline V gene data show CDR1 as LNHDA and CDR2 as SQIVND (reference sequence). The CDR3 sequence is CATHLGGAGYQPQHF. The CDR3, as DNA: TGTGCCACGCACCTGGGGGGGGCCGGTTATCAGCCCCAGCATTTT.

The gene calls are TRBV28 and TRBJ2-7; D not certain. V lost 11 bases, J lost 2 bases, and 16 bases lay in between. The CDR3 has 13 residues. Germline V gene data show CDR1 as MDHEN and CDR2 as SYDVKM. The CDR3 DNA reads TGTGCCGTTTCAGCAGTGGTTCCCTACGAGCAGTACTTC. Protein product: CAVSAVVPYEQYF.

CDR3 protein: CASSLAGLMNTEAFF. CDR3 nucleotides: TGTGCCAGCAGCTTAGCCGGGCTAATGAACACTGAAGCTTTCTTT. The V and J genes are TRBV7-2 and TRBJ1-1; D remains ambiguous. Germline values: CDR1 SGHTA, CDR2 FQGNSA. This CDR3 has 15 amino acids. Trimming stripped 0 bases from V and 0 bases from J, with 8 bases between.

This clonotype was counted between two and nine times. The chain recombines TRBV6-1 with TRBJ2-1; 13 bases fit TRBD2. This CDR3 is 17 amino acids long. V was pared by 5 bases and J by 8 bases, with 12 bases of the junction left unmatched. The germline V gene encodes CDR1 MNHNS and CDR2 SASEGT. In DNA form, the CDR3 reads TGTGCCAGCAGTTATCTCCTTGGGACTAGCGGGGAGGATGAGCAGTTCTTC. The encoded protein is CASSYLLGTSGEDEQFF.

The chain employs TRBV6-5 and TRBJ2-2, with D maybe TRBD1 (6 bases). This CDR3 is built from 15 residues. The V gene lost 6 bases and the J gene lost 2 bases, with 13 bases spanning the gap. Germline CDR1 reads MNHEY; CDR2 reads SVGAGI. CDR3 nucleotide sequence: TGTGCCAGCAGGACCGGGACACGAAACACCGGGGAGCTGTTTTTT. Protein sequence: CASRTGTRNTGELFF.

The rearrangement links TRBV7-3 to TRBJ2-7, with D maybe TRBD1 (5 bases). The CDR3 runs 18 residues. Per germline, CDR1 SGHTA and CDR2 FQGTGA. The ends were cut back, 3 bases at V and 0 bases at J, with 21 bases in the middle. This chain's CDR3 is CASSFRVRGFFSSYEQYF. The CDR3 DNA is TGTGCCAGCAGCTTCAGGGTACGCGGATTTTTTAGCTCCTACGAGCAGTACTTC. Full variable domain (outside the CDR3, taken from reference TRBV7-3 and TRBJ2-7): GAGVSQTPSNKVTEKGKYVELRCDPISGHTALYWYRQSLGQGPEFLIYFQGTGAADDSGLPNDRFFAVRPEGSVSTLKIQRTERGDSAVYLCASSFRVRGFFSSYEQYFGPGTRLTVT.

The V gene is TRBV6-1, the J gene TRBJ2-6; the D is unclear. The CDR3 consists of 15 residues. V lost 2 bases and J 0 bases, leaving 5 bases between the germline ends. CDR1 MNHNS and CDR2 SASEGT come from the germline V gene. The CDR3 sequence is CASSERSSGANVLTF. In DNA, the CDR3 is TGTGCCAGCAGTGAAAGGAGCTCTGGGGCCAACGTCCTGACTTTC.

In this sample, this clonotype turned up a few times. The chain employs TRBV6-2 or TRBV6-3 and TRBJ2-7; D might be TRBD1 (5 bases). Germline CDR1 reads MNHEY; CDR2 reads SVGEGT. Trimming took 9 bases from V and 0 from J, leaving 15 bases between them. CDR3 length: 14 amino acids. The CDR3 nucleotides are TGTGCCAGTCTCAGGAGACAGAGCTCCTACGAGCAGTACTTC. Its translation: CASLRRQSSYEQYF.

This chain links TRBV7-6 with TRBJ1-2; D remains ambiguous. V lost 5 bases to trimming and J lost 7 bases, with 17 bases between them. CDR1 is SGHVS and CDR2 is FNYEAQ in the germline V gene. The CDR3 has 14 amino acids. CDR3 bases: TGTGCCAGCAGCCCCGAACGGAATGAGTTTGGCTACACCTTC. Translation: CASSPERNEFGYTF.

This clonotype has only a few counts. The chain uses TRBV20-1 and TRBJ2-1, with D possibly matching TRBD2 (6 bases). CDR1 and CDR2 (germline): DFQATT, SNEGSKA (reference sequence). V was clipped by 3 bases and J by 6 bases, with 15 bases between them. This CDR3 has 14 amino acids. CDR3 sequence: CSARGWGVINEQFF. The CDR3, as DNA: TGCAGTGCTAGGGGGTGGGGGGTCATCAATGAGCAGTTCTTC.

In nucleotides, the CDR3 is TGTGCCAGCAGCTTGGGCGGGGGGGCAAGGACGCAGTATTTT. This gives the protein CASSLGGGARTQYF. The chain employs TRBV7-2 and TRBJ2-3; 9 bases match TRBD2. V shed 3 bases, J shed 9 bases, and the junction held 7 bases outside the gene matches. Germline V lookup: CDR1 SGHTA, CDR2 FQGNSA. The CDR3 has 14 residues.

The rearrangement joins TRBV25-1 to TRBJ1-6; 8 nucleotides agree with TRBD1. This CDR3 spans 15 amino acids. Germline CDR1 is MGHDK and CDR2 is SYGVNS. J gave up 10 bases and V 4 bases, and 9 bases lay outside the gene matches. CDR3 coding DNA: TGTGCCAGCAGTGGTGTGACAGGGGTCGGATCACCCCTCCACTTT. Its protein is CASSGVTGVGSPLHF.

The chain has TRBV12-3 or TRBV12-4 and TRBJ1-1, with D tentatively TRBD1 (5 bases). CDR3 length: 13 residues. V was shortened by 5 bases and J by 4 bases, with 11 bases between the two germline ends. The chain's CDR3 is CASSVWGITEAFF. CDR3 sequence (DNA): TGTGCCAGCAGTGTGTGGGGGATCACTGAAGCTTTCTTT.

J is TRBJ2-2 and V is TRBV7-2, with 16 nucleotides matching TRBD2. CDR1 and CDR2 from the germline V gene are SGHTA and FQGNSA. The CDR3 is 17 amino acids. Germline trimming cut 5 bases from V and 9 bases from J; bases unmatched to any gene: 9. DNA of the CDR3: TGTGCCAGCAGCGGCCGGGGGACTAGCGGGGGGGAAAGGGAGCTGTTTTTT. Residues: CASSGRGTSGGERELFF.

This chain connects TRBV2 to TRBJ1-2; 7 nucleotides align to TRBD1. Germline CDR1 reads SNHLY; CDR2 reads FYNNEI. CDR3 length: 14 residues. V trimming: 6 bases; J trimming: 4 bases; junction bases outside the gene matches: 8. The CDR3 nucleotides read TGTGCCAGCAGGCCCACAGGGGACTCCTATGGCTACACCTTC. Its protein product is CASRPTGDSYGYTF.

This clonotype was found a few times. J is TRBJ1-1 and V is TRBV2, with 8 positions matching TRBD1. The V and J ends lost 6 bases and 4 bases, in that order; junction bases with no gene match: 4. The CDR3 runs 13 residues. The V gene's germline CDR1 is SNHLY and CDR2 FYNNEI. The CDR3 DNA reads as TGTGCCAGCAGAACCGACAGGGGCACTGAAGCTTTCTTT. This codes for CASRTDRGTEAFF.

Remarks on this clonotype: With a much larger clone just one base away, this may be a read error. The J gene is TRBJ1-5, the V gene TRBV7-2; TRBD1 agrees at 7 bases. Germline CDR1 SGHTA, CDR2 FQGNSA. This CDR3 spans 15 amino acids. The trim removed 4 bases at V and 3 bases at J, leaving 6 bases unmatched. CDR3 residues: CASSSTGTINQPQHF. DNA of the CDR3: TGTGCCAGCAGCTCGACAGGGACGATCAATCAGCCCCAGCATTTT.

The V call is TRBV6-1, the J call TRBJ1-5; the D is unclear. In germline, CDR1 is MNHNS, CDR2 SASEGT. The ends were cut back, 5 bases at V and 2 bases at J, with 7 bases in the middle. This CDR3 has 13 residues. In nucleotides, the CDR3 is TGTGCCAGCAGTACCGACGGCAATCAGCCCCAGCATTTT. Residues: CASSTDGNQPQHF.

This clonotype came up a few times. The chain is built from TRBV12-3 or TRBV12-4 and TRBJ1-5; perhaps TRBD1 as D (5 bases). Trimming left V 3 bases short and J 5 bases short, with 11 bases between. The CDR3 is 14 amino acids. As DNA, the CDR3 is TGTGCCAGCAGTTTCTCGGGGACTGATCAGCCCCAGCATTTT. Its protein product is CASSFSGTDQPQHF.

This clonotype was seen a few times. The chain is built from TRBV27 and TRBJ1-2; TRBD1 matches at 7 bases. This CDR3 has 14 residues. After removal of 3 bases from V and 3 bases from J, the junction contained 4 bases not matched to a gene. CDR1 is MNHEY and CDR2 is SMNVEV in the germline V gene (reference sequence). The CDR3 bases are TGTGCCAGCAGTTTGCGACAGGGATACTATGGCTACACCTTC. It is translated as CASSLRQGYYGYTF.

This clonotype was seen a few times. This chain connects TRBV6-2 or TRBV6-3 to TRBJ1-1, with a possible D match to TRBD1 (5 bases). V lost 8 bases, J lost 5 bases, and 15 bases lay in between. The CDR3 covers 13 residues. Germline lookup yields CDR1 MNHEY and CDR2 SVGEGT. The CDR3 loop reads CASPRAPGTEAFF. DNA of the CDR3: TGTGCCAGCCCCAGGGCCCCAGGGACTGAAGCTTTCTTT.

The rearrangement joins TRBV29-1 to TRBJ2-2; D might be TRBD2 (6 bases). Germline CDR1 SQVTM, CDR2 ANQGSEA. The CDR3 is 15 amino acids. V shed 7 bases and J shed 1 base, with 16 bases lying between them. CDR3 sequence: CSARLRDLNTGELFF. The CDR3 DNA is TGCAGCGCTCGGCTCCGGGACTTGAACACCGGGGAGCTGTTTTTT.

This clonotype was recorded once. This sequence joins TRBV9 and TRBJ1-1, with D perhaps TRBD1 (6 bases). In germline, CDR1 is SGDLS, CDR2 YYNGEE. V was shortened by 3 bases and J by 0 bases, with 15 bases between the two germline ends. The CDR3 sequence is 16 residues long. The CDR3 here is CASSAPVQGMNTEAFF. In DNA, the CDR3 is TGTGCCAGCAGCGCCCCCGTCCAGGGGATGAACACTGAAGCTTTCTTT. The complete variable domain, with remaining parts taken from reference TRBV9 and TRBJ1-1, reads DSGVTQTPKHLITATGQRVTLRCSPRSGDLSVYWYQQSLDQGLQFLIQYYNGEERAKGNILERFSAQQFPDLHSELNLSSLELGDSALYFCASSAPVQGMNTEAFFGQGTRLTVV.

A note on this clonotype: This may be a read error, as it is one base from a much larger clone. The CDR3 does not end in the conserved phenylalanine or tryptophan, so this is likely a read error. The CDR3: CASSLNPTGNTIYS. The CDR3 coding sequence is TGTGCCAGCAGCTTAAATCCCACCGGAAACACCATATATTCT. The chain uses TRBV7-6 and TRBJ1-3; D not certain. V lost 2 bases and J 4 bases, leaving 9 bases between the germline ends. CDR1 and CDR2 from the germline V gene are SGHVS and FNYEAQ. This CDR3 region has 14 residues.

This clonotype has more than one count but fewer than ten. The chain carries TRBV7-8 and TRBJ1-4; possibly TRBD1 for D (5 bases). Per the germline V gene, CDR1 is SGHVS and CDR2 is FQNEAQ. The CDR3 is 15 amino acids. The V and J ends lost 1 base and 6 bases respectively, with 12 bases between them. The CDR3 reads CASSLGVGEYEKLFF. CDR3 in DNA: TGTGCCAGCAGCTTAGGTGTAGGGGAGTATGAAAAACTGTTTTTT.

The J gene is TRBJ2-1, the V gene TRBV7-8; D is perhaps TRBD1 (5 bases). V was cut by 4 bases and J by 7 bases, with 17 bases left in between. Germline values: CDR1 SGHVS, CDR2 FQNEAQ. This CDR3 comprises 15 residues. The CDR3 DNA follows: TGTGCCAGCAGCTCCCTAATCTCCGCAGGGAATGAGCAGTTCTTC. Translating it yields CASSSLISAGNEQFF.

The chain couples TRBV19 to TRBJ1-1; D is possibly TRBD1 (6 bases). The CDR3 runs 15 residues. Germline CDR1 reads LNHDA; CDR2 reads SQIVND (reference sequence). V dropped 4 bases and J dropped 1 base, with 13 bases sitting between them. CDR3 sequence reads: CASSNRSRGNTEAFF. The CDR3 nucleotides are TGTGCCAGTAGTAATCGGTCCAGGGGGAACACTGAAGCTTTCTTT.